This entry describes one T cell receptor (beta chain). The data originate from a study of shared T cell receptors in the human thymus. TCRdb's copy holds only in-frame clones and misses some; the assay was immunoSEQ multiplex PCR. The data show some 700,000 clones, with approximately 85% seen just once and more than 0.008% held by the top ten. Trimming cost V 2 bases and J 3 bases, with 7 bases left between them. This CDR3 region has 13 residues. Germline CDR1 MNHNY, CDR2 SVGAGI (reference sequence). These same data were also listed under a study on human thymus T cells. As that study records: Gene usage for V and J segments appeared biased in thymic and blood repertoires. Related work showed strongly overlapping thymic repertoires across unrelated individuals.

The specimen was thymocytes. The V gene is TRBV6-6, the J gene TRBJ1-1; D unresolved. This sequence was found in a girl under two years old with a congenital heart defect. The CDR3 loop reads CASSYASDTEAFF. The DNA for the CDR3 is TGTGCCAGCAGTTACGCTTCGGACACTGAAGCTTTCTTT.